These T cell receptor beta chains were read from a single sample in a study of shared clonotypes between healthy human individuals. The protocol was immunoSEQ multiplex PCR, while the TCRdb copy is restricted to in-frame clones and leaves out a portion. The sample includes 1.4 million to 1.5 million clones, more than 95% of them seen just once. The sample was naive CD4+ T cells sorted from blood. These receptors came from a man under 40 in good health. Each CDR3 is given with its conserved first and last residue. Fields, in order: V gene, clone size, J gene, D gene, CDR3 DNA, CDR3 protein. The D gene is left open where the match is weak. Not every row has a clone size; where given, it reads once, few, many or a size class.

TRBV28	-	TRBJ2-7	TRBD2	TGTGCCAGCAGTTTATCTAGCGGAAGTATTCTTTACGAGCAGTACTTC	CASSLSSGSILYEQYF
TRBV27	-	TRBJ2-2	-	TGTGCCAGCAGTTTATCGGGAAGGAGTTACACCGGGGAGCTGTTTTTT	CASSLSGRSYTGELFF
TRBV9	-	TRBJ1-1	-	TGTGCCAGCAGCGTAGCTATTACAGGCCTATTAGGAACTGAAGCTTTCTTT	CASSVAITGLLGTEAFF
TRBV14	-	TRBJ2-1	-	TGTGCCAGCAGCCAAAGTGGCTACAATGAGCAGTTCTTC	CASSQSGYNEQFF
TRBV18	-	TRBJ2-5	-	TGTGCCAGCTCACCAAAGAACATACAAGAGACCCAGTACTTC	CASSPKNIQETQYF
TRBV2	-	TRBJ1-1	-	TGTGCCAGCAGGCCAGGCAGAAGCACTGAAGCTTTCTTT	CASRPGRSTEAFF
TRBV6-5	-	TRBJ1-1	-	TGTGCCAGCAGTTATGACTGGGGTACTGCTGAAGCTTTCTTT	CASSYDWGTAEAFF
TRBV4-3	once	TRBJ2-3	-	TGCGCCAGCAGCCAAGGCGGCGGACAGAGCACAGATACGCAGTATTTT	CASSQGGGQSTDTQYF
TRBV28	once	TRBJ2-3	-	TGTGCCAGCAGTCCAGGGACCTTAGATACGCAGTATTTT	CASSPGTLDTQYF
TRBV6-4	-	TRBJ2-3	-	TGTGCCAGCAGTGAGAAGGGTCGAAGCACAGATACGCAGTATTTT	CASSEKGRSTDTQYF
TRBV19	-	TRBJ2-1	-	TGTGCCAGTACCCAGGGGTTAGCCTCCTACAATGAGCAGTTCTTC	CASTQGLASYNEQFF
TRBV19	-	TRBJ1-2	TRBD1	TGTGCCAGTACACCGGGACAGGGGGCGATTCTTCGCGGCTACACCTTC	CASTPGQGAILRGYTF
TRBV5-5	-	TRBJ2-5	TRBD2	TGTGCCAGCAGCCCGACTAGCGGGAGAGGTGAGACCCAGTACTTC	CASSPTSGRGETQYF
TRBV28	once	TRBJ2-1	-	TGTGCCAGCAGTCCTCCTTTAGTTCCCAGCTCCTACAATGAGCAGTTCTTC	CASSPPLVPSSYNEQFF
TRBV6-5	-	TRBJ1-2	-	TGTGCCAGCAGTAGGACGGATCTATATGGCTACACCTTC	CASSRTDLYGYTF
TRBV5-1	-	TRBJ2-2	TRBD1	TGCGCCAGCAGCTCGGGACAGGACACCGGGGAGCTGTTTTTT	CASSSGQDTGELFF
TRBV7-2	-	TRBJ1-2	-	TGTGCCAGCAGCCCGGAGATGCTTTCAGGGAACGGCTATGGCTACACCTTC	CASSPEMLSGNGYGYTF
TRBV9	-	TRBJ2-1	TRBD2	TGTGCCAGCAGCCCGTCGGCTAGCGGGAGCTCCTACAATGAGCAGTTCTTC	CASSPSASGSSYNEQFF
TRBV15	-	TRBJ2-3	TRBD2	TGTGCCACCAGCAGCGAGACTAGCGGAGGGAGCACAGATACGCAGTATTTT	CATSSETSGGSTDTQYF
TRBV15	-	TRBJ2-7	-	TGTGCCACCAGCAGGGCCGGGACACTAACCTACGAGCAGTACTTC	CATSRAGTLTYEQYF
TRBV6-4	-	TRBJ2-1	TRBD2	TGTGCCAGCTCCCGGACTAGCGGGAGTCGAGAGCAGTTCTTC	CASSRTSGSREQFF
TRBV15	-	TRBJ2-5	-	TGTGCCACCAGCAGAGACGCAGGGTTAGAGACCCAGTACTTC	CATSRDAGLETQYF
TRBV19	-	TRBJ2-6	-	TGTGCCAGTACCCTAGACTCTGGGGCCAACGTCCTGACTTTC	CASTLDSGANVLTF
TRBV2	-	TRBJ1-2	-	TGTGCCAGCAGAGGAGCCAGGACTAACTATGGCTACACCTTC	CASRGARTNYGYTF
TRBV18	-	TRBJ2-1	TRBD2	TGTGCCAGCTCACCTCCTTTCAATTTAGCGGGAAGAATGGGGGTCAATGAGCAGTTCTTC	CASSPPFNLAGRMGVNEQFF
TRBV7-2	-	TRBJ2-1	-	TGTGCCAGCAGCTCACGGGCTCATCCCGACAATGAGCAGTTCTTC	CASSSRAHPDNEQFF
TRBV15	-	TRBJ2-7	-	TGTGCCACCAGCAGAGGGAGGGCGGCCTACGAGCAGTACTTC	CATSRGRAAYEQYF
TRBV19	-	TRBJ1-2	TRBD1	TGTGCCAGTAGTAGTTTGAACCCGGGACAGACTAACTATGGCTACACCTTC	CASSSLNPGQTNYGYTF
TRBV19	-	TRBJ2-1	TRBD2	TGTGCCAGTAGTACCATGGGACTAGCGGGAGTCACCAATGAGCAGTTCTTC	CASSTMGLAGVTNEQFF
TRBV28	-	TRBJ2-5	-	TGTGCCAGCAGTTTGATATATTCAGGGCTAAACTTAGAGACCCAGTACTTC	CASSLIYSGLNLETQYF
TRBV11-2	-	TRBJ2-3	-	TGTGCCAGCAGCTTAGTCTTTTCCCCCACAGATACGCAGTATTTT	CASSLVFSPTDTQYF
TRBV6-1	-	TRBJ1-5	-	TGTGCCAGCAGTGAAGGGGGGGGGCTTCAGCCCCAGCATTTT	CASSEGGGLQPQHF
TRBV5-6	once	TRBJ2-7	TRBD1	TGTGCCAGCAGCTCGGGACAGGGGGCCTACGAGCAGTACTTC	CASSSGQGAYEQYF
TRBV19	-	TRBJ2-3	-	TGTGCCAGTAGTATAGGGGGGGCTGGAGATACGCAGTATTTT	CASSIGGAGDTQYF
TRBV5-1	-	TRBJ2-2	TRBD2	TGCGCCAGCAGCTGGACTAGCGGGATGGACTATATCGGGGAGCTGTTTTTT	CASSWTSGMDYIGELFF
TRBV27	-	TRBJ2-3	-	TGTGCCAGCAGTTTAGATCTCACAGATACGCAGTATTTT	CASSLDLTDTQYF
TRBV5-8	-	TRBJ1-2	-	TGTGCCAGCAGCTTGATCTCAGTATTCTATGGCTACACCTTC	CASSLISVFYGYTF
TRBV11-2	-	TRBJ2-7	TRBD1	TGTGCCAGCAGCTTAGGGGACAGGGGCCACGAGCAGTACTTC	CASSLGDRGHEQYF
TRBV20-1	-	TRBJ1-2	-	TGCAGTGCTAGAGATCATCAGGGCTACACCTTC	CSARDHQGYTF
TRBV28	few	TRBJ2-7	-	TGTGCCAGCAGTTTCGTCGGGTACTCCTACGAGCAGTACTTC	CASSFVGYSYEQYF
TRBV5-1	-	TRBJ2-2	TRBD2	TGCGCCAGCAGCTTGGAAATAGCGGGGGTCGGGGAGCTGTTTTTT	CASSLEIAGVGELFF
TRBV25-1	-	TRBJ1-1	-	TGTGCCAGCAGTGAACCAGGGATTGGGGCTGGCACTGAAGCTTTCTTT	CASSEPGIGAGTEAFF
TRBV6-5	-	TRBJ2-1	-	TGTGCCAGCAGTTACTACGGCGCGGATCCCAACAATGAGCAGTTCTTC	CASSYYGADPNNEQFF
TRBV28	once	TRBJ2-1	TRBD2	TGTGCCAGCAGTTCCCCAAGTGGTAGCGGGCAGCAGTTCTTC	CASSSPSGSGQQFF
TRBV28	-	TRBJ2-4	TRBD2	TGTGCCAGCAGTTTCTCGTACCATGGACTAGCGGGCCTAGCCAAAAACATTCAGTACTTC	CASSFSYHGLAGLAKNIQYF
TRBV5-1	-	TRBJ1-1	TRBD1	TGCGCCAGCACCTTGAACAGGGGGCGGACTGAAGCTTTCTTT	CASTLNRGRTEAFF
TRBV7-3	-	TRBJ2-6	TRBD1	TGTGCCAGCAGCTTACCAACCTGGGACAGGGAATACTCTGGGGCCAACGTCCTGACTTTC	CASSLPTWDREYSGANVLTF
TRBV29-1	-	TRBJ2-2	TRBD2	TGCAGCGTTGGGGGGGAGGGCCCCGGGGAGCTGTTTTTT	CSVGGEGPGELFF
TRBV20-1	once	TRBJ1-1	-	TGCAGGGGGAGGGGGACGGGAGCTTTCTTT	CRGRGTGAFF
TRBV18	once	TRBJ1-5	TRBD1	TGTGCCAGCTCGTCACAGGGGAATAGCAATCAGCCCCAGCATTTT	CASSSQGNSNQPQHF
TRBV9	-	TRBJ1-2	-	TGTGCCAGCAGCGCTCAGGGTAATCATGGCTACACCTTC	CASSAQGNHGYTF
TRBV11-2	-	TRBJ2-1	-	TGTGCCAGCAGCTTCAGGGCAGCCGGCTCCTACAATGAGCAGTTCTTC	CASSFRAAGSYNEQFF
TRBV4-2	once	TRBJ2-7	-	TGTGCCAGCAGCCAGACGGCTGGCGGGGTCTACGAGCAGTACTTC	CASSQTAGGVYEQYF
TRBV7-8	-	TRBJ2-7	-	TGTGCCAGCAGCTCCCAGCGGCTCACCTACGAGCAGTACTTC	CASSSQRLTYEQYF
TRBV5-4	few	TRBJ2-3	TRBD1	TGTGCCAGCAGCCAAGGACAGGGCACAGATACGCAGTATTTT	CASSQGQGTDTQYF
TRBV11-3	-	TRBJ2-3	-	TGTGCCAGCAGCCCCTCCGGAGATACGCAGTATTTT	CASSPSGDTQYF
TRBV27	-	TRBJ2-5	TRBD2	TGTGCCAGCAGTTTCCAACTAGCGGGGGGTTCGACAGAGACCCAGTACTTC	CASSFQLAGGSTETQYF
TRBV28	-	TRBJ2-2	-	TGTGCCAGCAGCTTAAGGCCTGTCCCAGGTTCGCTGTTTTTT	CASSLRPVPGSLFF
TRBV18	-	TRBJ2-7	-	TGTGCCAGCTCACCAGGGCAGGGGAGTTTCTACGAGCAGTACTTC	CASSPGQGSFYEQYF
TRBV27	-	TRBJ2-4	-	TGTGCCAGCCACCCCCTGGGAGCGGGAGCCAAAAACATTCAGTACTTC	CASHPLGAGAKNIQYF